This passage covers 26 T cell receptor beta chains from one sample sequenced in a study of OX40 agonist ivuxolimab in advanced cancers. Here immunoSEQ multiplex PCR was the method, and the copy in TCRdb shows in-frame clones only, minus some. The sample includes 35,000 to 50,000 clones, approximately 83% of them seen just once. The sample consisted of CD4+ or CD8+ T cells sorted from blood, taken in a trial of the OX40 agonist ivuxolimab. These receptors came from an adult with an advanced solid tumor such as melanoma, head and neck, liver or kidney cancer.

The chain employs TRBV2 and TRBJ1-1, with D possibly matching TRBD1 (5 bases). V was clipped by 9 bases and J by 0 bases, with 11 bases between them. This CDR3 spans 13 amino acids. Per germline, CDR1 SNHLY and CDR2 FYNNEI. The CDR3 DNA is TGTGCCAGGAGACAGCCAATGAACACTGAAGCTTTCTTT. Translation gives CARRQPMNTEAFF.

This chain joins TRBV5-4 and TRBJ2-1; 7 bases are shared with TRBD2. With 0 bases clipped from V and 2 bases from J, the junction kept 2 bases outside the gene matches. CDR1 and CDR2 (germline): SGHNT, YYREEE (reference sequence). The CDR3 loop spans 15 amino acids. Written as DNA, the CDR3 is TGTGCCAGCAGCTTGGAAAGCGGGGCCTACAATGAGCAGTTCTTC. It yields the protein CASSLESGAYNEQFF.

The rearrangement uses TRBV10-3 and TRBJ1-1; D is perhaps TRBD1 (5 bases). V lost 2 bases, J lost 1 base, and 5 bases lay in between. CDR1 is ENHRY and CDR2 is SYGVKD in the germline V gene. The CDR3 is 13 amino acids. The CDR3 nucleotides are TGTGCCATCAGTGAGGGGGGGAACACTGAAGCTTTCTTT. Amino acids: CAISEGGNTEAFF.

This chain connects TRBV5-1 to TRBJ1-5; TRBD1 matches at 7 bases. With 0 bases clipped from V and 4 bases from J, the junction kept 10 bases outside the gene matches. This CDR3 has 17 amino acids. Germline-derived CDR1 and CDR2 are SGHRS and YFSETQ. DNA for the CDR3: TGCGCCAGCAGCTTGGGTCCCGGGACAGTTGCTAATCAGCCCCAGCATTTT. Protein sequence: CASSLGPGTVANQPQHF.

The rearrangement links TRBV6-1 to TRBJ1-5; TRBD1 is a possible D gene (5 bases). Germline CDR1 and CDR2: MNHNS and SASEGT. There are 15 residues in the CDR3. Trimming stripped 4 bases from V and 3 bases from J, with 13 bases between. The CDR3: CASSGGDSYNQPQHF. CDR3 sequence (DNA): TGTGCCAGCAGTGGGGGCGACAGTTACAATCAGCCCCAGCATTTT.

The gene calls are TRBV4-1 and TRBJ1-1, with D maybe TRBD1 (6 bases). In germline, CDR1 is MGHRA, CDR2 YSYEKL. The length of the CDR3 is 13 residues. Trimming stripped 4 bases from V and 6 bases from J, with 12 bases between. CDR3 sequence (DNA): TGCGCCAGCAGCCTTCCCGGGACATCTGAAGCTTTCTTT. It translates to CASSLPGTSEAFF.

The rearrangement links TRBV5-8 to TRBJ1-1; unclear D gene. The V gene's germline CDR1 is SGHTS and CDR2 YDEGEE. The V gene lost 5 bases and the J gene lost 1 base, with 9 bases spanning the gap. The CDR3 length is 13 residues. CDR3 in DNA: TGTGCCAGCAGACCCTTCGGGAACACTGAAGCTTTCTTT. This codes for CASRPFGNTEAFF.

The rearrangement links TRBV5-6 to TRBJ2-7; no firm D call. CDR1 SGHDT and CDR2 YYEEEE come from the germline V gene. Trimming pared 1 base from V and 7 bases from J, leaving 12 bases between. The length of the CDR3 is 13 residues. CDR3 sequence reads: CASSLYTVGEQYF. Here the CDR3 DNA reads TGTGCCAGCAGCTTGTACACCGTGGGAGAGCAGTACTTC.

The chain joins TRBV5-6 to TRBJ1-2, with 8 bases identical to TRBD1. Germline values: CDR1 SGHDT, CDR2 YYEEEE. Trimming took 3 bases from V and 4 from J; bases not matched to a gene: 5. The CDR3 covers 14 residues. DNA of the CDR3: TGTGCCAGCAGCTCTGGGACAGGCCCCTATGGCTACACCTTC. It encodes CASSSGTGPYGYTF.

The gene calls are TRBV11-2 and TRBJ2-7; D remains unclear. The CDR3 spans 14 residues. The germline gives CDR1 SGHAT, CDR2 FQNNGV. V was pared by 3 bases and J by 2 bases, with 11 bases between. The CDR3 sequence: CASSLTEATYEQYF. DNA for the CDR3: TGTGCCAGCAGCTTGACCGAAGCCACCTACGAGCAGTACTTC.

The CDR3 sequence is CASSLAGGGGNTIYF. The CDR3 coding sequence is TGTGCCAGCAGCCTAGCGGGGGGCGGCGGAAACACCATATATTTT. The rearrangement links TRBV28 to TRBJ1-3; D possibly corresponds to TRBD1 (6 bases). This CDR3 has 15 amino acids. Germline lookup yields CDR1 MDHEN and CDR2 SYDVKM. V was trimmed by 6 bases and J by 4 bases, leaving 16 bases between them.

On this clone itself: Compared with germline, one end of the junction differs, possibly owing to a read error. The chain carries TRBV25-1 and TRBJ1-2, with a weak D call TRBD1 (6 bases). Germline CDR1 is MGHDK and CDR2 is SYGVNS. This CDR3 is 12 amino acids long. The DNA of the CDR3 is TGTGCCGGCAGTGAGGGGGGAGGTGGCTACACCTTC. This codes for CAGSEGGGGYTF.

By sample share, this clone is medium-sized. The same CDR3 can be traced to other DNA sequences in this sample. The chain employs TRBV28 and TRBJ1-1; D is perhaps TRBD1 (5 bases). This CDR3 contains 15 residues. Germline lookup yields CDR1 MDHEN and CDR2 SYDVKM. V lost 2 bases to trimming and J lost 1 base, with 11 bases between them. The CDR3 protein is CASSLGGRANTEAFF. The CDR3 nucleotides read TGTGCCAGCAGTTTAGGCGGCAGGGCGAACACTGAAGCTTTCTTT.

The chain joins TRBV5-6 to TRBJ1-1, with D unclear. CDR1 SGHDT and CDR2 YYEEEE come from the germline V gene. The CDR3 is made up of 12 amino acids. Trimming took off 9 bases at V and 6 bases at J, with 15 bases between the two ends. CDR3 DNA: TGTGCCACCCCTCGGCGGCACCCTGAAGCTTTCTTT. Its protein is CATPRRHPEAFF.

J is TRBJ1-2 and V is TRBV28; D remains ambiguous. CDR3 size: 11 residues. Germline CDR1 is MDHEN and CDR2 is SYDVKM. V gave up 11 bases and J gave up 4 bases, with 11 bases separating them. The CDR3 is CAAGLIYGYTF. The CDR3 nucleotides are TGTGCCGCTGGGCTAATCTATGGCTACACCTTC.

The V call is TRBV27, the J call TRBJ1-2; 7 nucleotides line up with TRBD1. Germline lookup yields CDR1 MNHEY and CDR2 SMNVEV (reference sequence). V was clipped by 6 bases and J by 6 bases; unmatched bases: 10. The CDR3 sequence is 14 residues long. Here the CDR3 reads CASRPGGGADGYTF. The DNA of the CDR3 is TGTGCCAGCAGGCCTGGAGGGGGCGCCGATGGCTACACCTTC.

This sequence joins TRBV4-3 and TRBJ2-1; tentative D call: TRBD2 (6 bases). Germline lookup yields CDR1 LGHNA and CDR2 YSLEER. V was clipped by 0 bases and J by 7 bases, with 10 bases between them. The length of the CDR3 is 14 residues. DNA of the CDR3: TGCGCCAGCAGCCAAGATGGCGGGGAAAATGAGCAGTTCTTC. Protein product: CASSQDGGENEQFF.

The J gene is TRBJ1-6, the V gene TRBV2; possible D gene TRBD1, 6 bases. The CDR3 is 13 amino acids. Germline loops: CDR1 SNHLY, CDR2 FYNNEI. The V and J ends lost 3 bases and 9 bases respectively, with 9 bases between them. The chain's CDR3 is CASSDRTASPLHF. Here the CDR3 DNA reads TGTGCCAGCAGTGACCGGACAGCTTCACCCCTCCACTTT.

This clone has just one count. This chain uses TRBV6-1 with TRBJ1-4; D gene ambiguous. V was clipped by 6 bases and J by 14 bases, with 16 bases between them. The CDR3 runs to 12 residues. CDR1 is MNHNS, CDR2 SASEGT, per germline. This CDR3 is CASSPSIHNLFF. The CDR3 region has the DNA TGTGCCAGCAGCCCCTCGATCCATAATCTGTTTTTT.

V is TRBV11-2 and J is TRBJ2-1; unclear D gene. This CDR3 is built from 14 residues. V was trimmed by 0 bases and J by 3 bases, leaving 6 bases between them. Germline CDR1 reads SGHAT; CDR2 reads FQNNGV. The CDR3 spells CASSLEASYNEQFF. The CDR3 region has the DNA TGTGCCAGCAGCTTAGAAGCCAGCTACAATGAGCAGTTCTTC.

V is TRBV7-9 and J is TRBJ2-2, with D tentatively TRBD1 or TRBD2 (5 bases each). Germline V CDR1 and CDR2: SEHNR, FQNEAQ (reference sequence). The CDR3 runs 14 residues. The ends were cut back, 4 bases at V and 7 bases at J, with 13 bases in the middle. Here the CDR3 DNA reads TGTGCCAGCAGCTACTCCGGGACGGGCGGGGAGCTGTTTTTT. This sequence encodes CASSYSGTGGELFF.

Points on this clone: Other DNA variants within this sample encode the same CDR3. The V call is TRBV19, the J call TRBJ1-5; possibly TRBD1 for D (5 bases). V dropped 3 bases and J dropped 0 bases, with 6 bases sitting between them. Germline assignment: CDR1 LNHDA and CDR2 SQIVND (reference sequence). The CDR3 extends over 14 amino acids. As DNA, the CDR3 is TGTGCCAGTAGTATCAGGGATAGCAATCAGCCCCAGCATTTT. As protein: CASSIRDSNQPQHF. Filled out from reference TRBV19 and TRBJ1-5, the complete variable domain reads DGGITQSPKYLFRKEGQNVTLSCEQNLNHDAMYWYRQDPGQGLRLIYYSQIVNDFQKGDIAEGYSVSREKKESFPLTVTSAQKNPTAFYLCASSIRDSNQPQHFGDGTRLSIL.

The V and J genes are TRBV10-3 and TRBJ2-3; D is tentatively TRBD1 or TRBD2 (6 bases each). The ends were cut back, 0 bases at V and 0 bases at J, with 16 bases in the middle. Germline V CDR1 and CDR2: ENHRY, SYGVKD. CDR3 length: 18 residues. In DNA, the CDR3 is TGTGCCATCAGTGAGTCGGGAGTTACGGGGGCTAGCACAGATACGCAGTATTTT. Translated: CAISESGVTGASTDTQYF.

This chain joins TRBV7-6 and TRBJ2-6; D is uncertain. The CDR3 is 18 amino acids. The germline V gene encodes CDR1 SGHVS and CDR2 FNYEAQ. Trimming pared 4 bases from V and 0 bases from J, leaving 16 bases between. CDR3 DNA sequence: TGTGCCAGCAGCTCTGTCGGACCGACGAGCTCTGGGGCCAACGTCCTGACTTTC. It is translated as CASSSVGPTSSGANVLTF.

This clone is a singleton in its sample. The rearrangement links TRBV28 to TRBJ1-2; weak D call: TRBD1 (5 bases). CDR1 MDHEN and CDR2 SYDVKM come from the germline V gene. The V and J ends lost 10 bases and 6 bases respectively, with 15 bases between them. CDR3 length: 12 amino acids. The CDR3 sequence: CAIPDNTHGYTF. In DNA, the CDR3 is TGTGCCATCCCGGACAACACTCATGGCTACACCTTC.

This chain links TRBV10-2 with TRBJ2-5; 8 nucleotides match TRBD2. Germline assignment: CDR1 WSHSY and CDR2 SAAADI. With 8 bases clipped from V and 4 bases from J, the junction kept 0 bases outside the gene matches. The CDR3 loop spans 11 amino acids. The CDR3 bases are TGCGCCAGCCGGGGGGGAGAGACCCAGTACTTC. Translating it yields CASRGGETQYF.